This TCR beta chain was sequenced for a study of blood T cell repertoires in COVID-19. Method: immunoSEQ multiplex PCR; TCRdb's copy keeps in-frame clones and lacks some. The table lists about 70,000 clones, about 90% of them singletons. CDR3 length: 14 amino acids. The V gene's germline CDR1 is KGHSH and CDR2 LQKENI. After removal of 5 bases from V and 1 base from J, the junction contained 3 bases not matched to a gene. The specimen sequenced was peripheral blood. This chain joins TRBV18 and TRBJ2-7; 9 nucleotides line up with TRBD1. This clonotype was sampled from a human donor in a cohort sampled during active COVID-19. The DNA of the CDR3 is TGTGCCAGCTCATCCGGGACAGGGTCCTACGAGCAGTACTTC. Translation gives CASSSGTGSYEQYF.